These T cell receptor beta chains were read from a single sample in a study of graft-versus-host responses after intestinal transplantation. Their antigens remain unidentified. Sequenced by immunoSEQ multiplex PCR; TCRdb stores in-frame clones only, minus some. Of 85,000 to 100,000 clones listed, approximately 90% are singletons. Sequencing was performed on unstimulated CD4+ T cells sorted from spleen or lymph node cells, taken before transplant. All receptors come from a human donor who was the organ donor for an intestinal transplant. The CDR3 runs from the conserved cysteine through the conserved F or W. The D gene is left open where the match is weak. The listing skips clone size in some rows; elsewhere it reads once, few, many or a size class.

size	D	V	J	DNA	CDR3
NA	NA	TRBV12-5	TRBJ2-2	TGTGCTAGTGGTGAGCCAGGATCTAACTCGAACACCGGGGAGCTGTTTTTT	CASGEPGSNSNTGELFF
NA	NA	TRBV2	TRBJ1-5	TGTGCCAGCAGTGAGTTAGCTATCAATCAGCCCCAGCATTTT	CASSELAINQPQHF
NA	NA	TRBV2	TRBJ1-1	TGTGCCAGCAGAGAGGACAGATACATTGAAGCTTTCTTT	CASREDRYIEAFF
NA	TRBD2	TRBV9	TRBJ2-1	TGTGCCAGCAGCGTAGCTCCGGCTAGCGGATTCAATGAGCAGTTCTTC	CASSVAPASGFNEQFF
NA	TRBD2	TRBV28	TRBJ2-5	TGTGCCAGTCGGACTAGCGCAGAGACCCAGTACTTC	CASRTSAETQYF
NA	TRBD1	TRBV6-6	TRBJ1-2	TGTGCCAGCAGTTACTCGGACAGGGTTTGGGTCTATGGCTACACCTTC	CASSYSDRVWVYGYTF
NA	TRBD1	TRBV30	TRBJ1-2	TGTGCCTGGAACAGGAGGAGAGGGACAGGGTATGGCTACACCTTC	CAWNRRRGTGYGYTF
NA	NA	TRBV5-5	TRBJ2-7	TGTGCCAGCAGCCGGGACTGGGGTACCTACGAGCAGTACTTC	CASSRDWGTYEQYF
NA	TRBD1	TRBV5-6	TRBJ1-2	TGTGCCAGCAGCCCTCTGACAGGGAATGGCTACACCTTC	CASSPLTGNGYTF
NA	NA	TRBV30	TRBJ2-2	TGTGCCTGGAGTCGTAGGAGGGACACCGGGGAGCTGTTTTTT	CAWSRRRDTGELFF
NA	NA	TRBV6-1	TRBJ2-5	TGTGCCAGCAGTTTGCAGGAGACCCAGTACTTC	CASSLQETQYF
few	NA	TRBV5-1	TRBJ1-3	TGCGCCAGCAGCTTGGTGCCTGACAGCTCTGGAAACACCATATATTTT	CASSLVPDSSGNTIYF
NA	NA	TRBV7-9	TRBJ1-4	TGTGCCAGCAGCTTACGACTTAATGAAAAACTGTTTTTT	CASSLRLNEKLFF
NA	TRBD2	TRBV5-3	TRBJ2-1	TGTGCCAGAAGCTTGGGACTAGCGCGATACAATGAGCAGTTCTTC	CARSLGLARYNEQFF
NA	TRBD1	TRBV5-6	TRBJ1-5	TGTGCCAGCCCCGGGACAGGGGGTCCGAAAGGCAATCAGCCCCAGCATTTT	CASPGTGGPKGNQPQHF
NA	TRBD2	TRBV9	TRBJ2-7	TGTGCCAGCAGCGCACTTAGCGGGGGGGACAACGAGCAGTACTTC	CASSALSGGDNEQYF
NA	TRBD1	TRBV6-1	TRBJ1-4	TGTGCCAGCAGTTCCCGGGACAGTTATGAAAAACTGTTTTTT	CASSSRDSYEKLFF
NA	TRBD1	TRBV18	TRBJ2-2	TGTGCCAGCTCACTTTACCGGGACAGGGGGCGCACCGGGGAGCTGTTTTTT	CASSLYRDRGRTGELFF
NA	NA	TRBV12-5	TRBJ1-1	TGTGCTAGTGGTTTGGGACTTTCGAACACTGAAGCTTTCTTT	CASGLGLSNTEAFF
few	TRBD2	TRBV30	TRBJ2-5	TGTGCCTGGAGCGTGGGACTAGCGGGGGAAGAGACCCAGTACTTC	CAWSVGLAGEETQYF
NA	TRBD2	TRBV12-5	TRBJ2-3	TGTGCTAGTGGCCCCGTTAGCGGGATAGATACGCAGTATTTT	CASGPVSGIDTQYF
NA	NA	TRBV5-1	TRBJ2-5	TGCGCCAGCAGCTCGACAGCCCAAGAGACCCAGTACTTC	CASSSTAQETQYF
NA	TRBD1	TRBV7-2	TRBJ2-7	TGTGCCAGCAGCTCTCACGCCGGGACAGGTATAGGTGAGCAGTACTTC	CASSSHAGTGIGEQYF
NA	TRBD2	TRBV7-9	TRBJ2-7	TGTGCCAGCAGCCCGGGGGGGGCTCTGGGGTACGAGCAGTACTTC	CASSPGGALGYEQYF
NA	NA	TRBV27	TRBJ2-2	TGTGCCAGCAGTTTATGGGGCCCCGGGGAGCTGTTTTTT	CASSLWGPGELFF
NA	NA	TRBV27	TRBJ1-5	TGTGCCAGCAGCCCTAAGGGTCAGGGCCTTCAGCCCCAGCATTTT	CASSPKGQGLQPQHF
few	TRBD1	TRBV11-2	TRBJ1-5	TGTGCCAGCAGCTCACAGCAGGGGGATCAGCCCCAGCATTTT	CASSSQQGDQPQHF
NA	NA	TRBV30	TRBJ1-5	TGTGCCTGGAGCCTTAATCTTTATCTTCAGCCCCAGCATTTT	CAWSLNLYLQPQHF
few	NA	TRBV6-6	TRBJ2-7	TGTGCCAGCAGTTCGTTGAGGGACTCATACGAGCAGTACTTC	CASSSLRDSYEQYF
NA	TRBD1	TRBV6-1	TRBJ1-1	TGTGCCAGCAGTGAACTGGCAGGGGGCGTTAACACTGAAGCTTTCTTT	CASSELAGGVNTEAFF
NA	NA	TRBV5-1	TRBJ1-6	TGCGCCAGCAGCTTGGCCTGGGGCCTCTATAATTCACCCCTCCACTTT	CASSLAWGLYNSPLHF
once	NA	TRBV10-1	TRBJ2-4	TGCGCCAGCAGTGAGGGGAGCATTCAGTACTTC	CASSEGSIQYF
NA	NA	TRBV19	TRBJ1-6	TGTGCCAGTAGCCCCCTGACGAGGGAACCCCTCCACTTT	CASSPLTREPLHF
NA	TRBD2	TRBV7-9	TRBJ2-1	TGTGCCAGCAGCTTTTTGGCGGGGGTTTTCTACAATGAGCAGTTCTTC	CASSFLAGVFYNEQFF
NA	NA	TRBV28	TRBJ2-7	TGTGCCAGCAGTTCTCGGACAGCTTACATTCTGGTCGTCGAGCAGTACTTC	CASSSRTAYILVVEQYF
NA	NA	TRBV7-9	TRBJ2-2	TGTGCCAGCAGCTTAGTAGGCCTAGCTACCGGGGAGCTGTTTTTT	CASSLVGLATGELFF
NA	NA	TRBV28	TRBJ1-2	TGTGCCAGCAGCCCTGCTGGAGACTTCTATGGCTACACCTTC	CASSPAGDFYGYTF
NA	NA	TRBV5-1	TRBJ1-6	TGCGCCAGTTCAAGCCCGGGTTTTAATTCACCCCTCCACTTT	CASSSPGFNSPLHF
NA	NA	TRBV6-6	TRBJ1-1	TGTGCCAGCAGGGATATGAACAGGGTGAGGAACACTGAAGCTTTCTTT	CASRDMNRVRNTEAFF
NA	TRBD1	TRBV6-1	TRBJ2-7	TGTGCCAGCAGAACTACGGGACAGATCCACGAGCAGTACTTC	CASRTTGQIHEQYF
NA	NA	TRBV28	TRBJ2-7	TGTGCCAGCATTGGGCAGTTTCTCTACGAGCAGTACTTC	CASIGQFLYEQYF
NA	TRBD2	TRBV19	TRBJ2-1	TGTGCCAGTACGGGCTTGGGAGGGGAGGGCCACAATGAGCAGTTCTTC	CASTGLGGEGHNEQFF
NA	NA	TRBV5-1	TRBJ2-3	TGCGCCAGCAGCTTGGTAGCCTCCACAGATACGCAGTATTTT	CASSLVASTDTQYF